The text below deals with one T cell receptor (beta chain). The antigen it recognizes is unknown. No much larger clone is present one base from it, and per-base qualities are unavailable. V sheds 5 bases and J sheds 8 bases, leaving 12 bases between their ends. The CDR3 sequence holds 12 residues, the cysteine and phenylalanine included. Kept here is only the CDR3 DNA, which spans 36 bases and is read in frame from base 1. Looking up the germline V gene yields CDR1 SGHNT and CDR2 YENEEA. The time point label corresponds to: cycle 1 day 1 (C1D1), immediately before nivolumab initiation. Relapse after autologous stem cell transplantation had occurred in all trial patients, and cohorts A, B and C were distinguished by prior brentuximab vedotin exposure. A Miltenyi CD4+ T cell isolation kit was used for magnetic negative selection to purify CD4+ T cells from thawed PBMCs. The trial cohort was composed of about 58 patients with relapsed/refractory classical Hodgkin lymphoma, for whom complete response, partial response or progressive disease was recorded as best overall response. In the multi-cohort phase II CheckMate 205 trial, trial patients received single-agent nivolumab. An independent review committee assessed best overall response using the 2007 International Working Group response criteria. Trial PBMCs were collected immediately before nivolumab initiation (C1D1) and during therapy at cycle 2 day 1 and cycle 4 day 1. Peripheral blood was collected in 8 mL Vacutainer Cell Preparation Tubes, from which PBMCs were isolated by centrifugation and then cryopreserved. Purified CD4+ and CD8+ fractions were prepared only for cases where an additional PBMC sample was available. Magnetically labelled cells were removed on LS columns in a quadroMACS separator, and the flow-through was collected as the purified fraction.

The data were obtained in a study of PD-1 blockade in classical Hodgkin lymphoma (dated by TCRdb to 2020 to 2021). In terms of the full investigation: Nivolumab dosing was 3 mg/kg intravenously every 2 weeks, continuing until either disease progression or unacceptable toxicity. The study used CyTOF and TCR beta sequencing to define a peripheral blood immune signature of response to PD-1 blockade in classical Hodgkin lymphoma.

Genomic DNA was extracted with the Qiagen DNeasy kit from unsorted PBMCs and from negatively selected CD4+ and CD8+ fractions. Amplification of TCR beta CDR3 regions was done by immunoSEQ multiplex PCR with primers that anneal to V and J segments. Amplification bias was minimized using a synthetic immune receptor repertoire, and residual bias was removed computationally after sequencing. As for how the authors treated the data: Custom Python scripts were used to quantify repertoire diversity as the Shannon entropy index. Unsorted, CD4+ and CD8+ repertoires were analyzed separately, except in combined analyses where CD4+ and CD8+ sequences were merged in silico. A clone was considered expanded if an increase in frequency of at least 2-fold after treatment relative to C1D1 was found, and a pseudocount of 0.5 was applied to clones undetected at baseline. Clones with 0 or 1 copy at C1D1 were defined as singleton clones, while clones with 2 or more copies were defined as non-singleton clones. Clones expanded in unsorted samples were annotated as CD4+, CD8+ or unknown by matching protein sequences in sorted samples from the same patient. Wilcoxon tests on paired samples were used to test diversity changes from C1D1 to C4D1. What TCRdb holds here is the immuneACCESS table cut down to in-frame rearrangements. Part of the clones is not present; checked against another copy, under half of the missing clones reflect an unresolved V gene, and the others are unexplained. The V and J calls and clone size are taken from that table; D and trimming were inferred from the DNA. The sample has fewer than 20,000 clones on record, 85% of them singletons. The top ten constitute 1% of the sample.

General findings and caveats noted by the study authors: Only a single clinical trial cohort was studied, and what caused the repertoire differences, possibly disease activity or prior therapy, remained undefined. By C4D1, a significant rise was seen in CD4+ TCR diversity but not in CD8+ TCR diversity (p=0.0027 vs p=0.16), and the rise was most apparent among complete responders (p=0.02). Lower diversity was observed in patients in whom nivolumab was started less than 1 year after ASCT, and these patients were excluded from later analyses so that confounding by immune reconstitution would be avoided. Baseline diversity similar to that of newly diagnosed patients was observed in trial patients achieving complete response, whereas significantly lower diversity was observed in partial responders and progressors. Baseline TCR diversity was reported to be lower in newly diagnosed patients than in healthy donors, and even lower in relapsed/refractory patients.

Specimen: CD4+ T cells from blood, collected at baseline. The sequence derives from a human donor with classical Hodgkin lymphoma. This chain is built from TRBV11-3 and TRBJ1-2; the D gene cannot be named for sure. The CDR3 protein: CASSPPDGGYTF. The DNA sequence reads TGTGCCAGCAGCCCCCCGGATGGCGGCTACACCTTC.